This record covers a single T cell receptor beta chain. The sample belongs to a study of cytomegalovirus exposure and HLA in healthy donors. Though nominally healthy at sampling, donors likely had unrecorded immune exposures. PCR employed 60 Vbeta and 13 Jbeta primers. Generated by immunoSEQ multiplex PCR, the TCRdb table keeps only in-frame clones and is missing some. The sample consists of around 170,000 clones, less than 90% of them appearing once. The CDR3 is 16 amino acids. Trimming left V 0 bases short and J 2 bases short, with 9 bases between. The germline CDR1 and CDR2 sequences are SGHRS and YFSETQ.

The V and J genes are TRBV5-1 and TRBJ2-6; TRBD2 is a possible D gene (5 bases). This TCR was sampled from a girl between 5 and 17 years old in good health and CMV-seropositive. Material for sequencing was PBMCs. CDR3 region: CASSLAGVAGANVLTF. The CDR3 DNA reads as TGCGCCAGCAGCTTGGCCGGGGTAGCTGGGGCCAACGTCCTGACTTTC.